Listed here is a single TCR beta chain. The data derive from a study of blood T cell repertoires in COVID-19. Study at large: The samples span acute and convalescent COVID-19 from the United States, Italy and Spain. The analysed material was cDNA or gDNA that came from T cells, B-cell-depleted T cells, or PBMCs.

The V gene's germline CDR1 is LNHDA and CDR2 SQIVND (reference sequence). This CDR3 is 15 amino acids long. Trimming removed 7 bases at V and 0 bases at J, with 15 bases between. Study processing details: Estimation of nucleated cell counts was performed using reference gene primer amplification. Assay used: immunoSEQ multiplex PCR; TCRdb lists only in-frame clones, some missing. V, J and clone size derive from that table, while D and trimming were established from the DNA sequence. The data contain tens of thousands of clones, around 90% of them singletons. This clonotype was sampled from a human donor in a cohort sampled during active COVID-19. The chain couples TRBV19 to TRBJ1-1; D not resolved. Sequenced sample: peripheral blood. The CDR3 DNA follows: TGTGCCAGTACCGCAGGTTCGGGGTTGAACACTGAAGCTTTCTTT. Translated, it gives CASTAGSGLNTEAFF.